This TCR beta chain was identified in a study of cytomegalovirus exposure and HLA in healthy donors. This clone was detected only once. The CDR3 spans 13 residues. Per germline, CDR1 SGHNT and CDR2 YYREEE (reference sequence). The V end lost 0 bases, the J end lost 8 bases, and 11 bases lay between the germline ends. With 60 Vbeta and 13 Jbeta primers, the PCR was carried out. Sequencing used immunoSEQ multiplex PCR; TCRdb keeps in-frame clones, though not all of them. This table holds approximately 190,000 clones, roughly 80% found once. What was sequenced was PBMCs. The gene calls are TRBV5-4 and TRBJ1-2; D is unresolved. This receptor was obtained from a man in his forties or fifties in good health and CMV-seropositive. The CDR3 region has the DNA TGTGCCAGCAGCTTGGATGAGGGTATCGGCTACACCTTC. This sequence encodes CASSLDEGIGYTF.